A selection of T cell receptor beta chains follows, all from one sample in a study of a mutant IDH1 vaccine in newly diagnosed glioma. The data were produced by immunoSEQ multiplex PCR, yet TCRdb's version contains in-frame clones alone and is incomplete. The sample holds about 55,000 clones, about 80% seen once. Antigens for these TCRs are unknown. Sample: PBMCs, taken from a glioma patient whose treatment included an IDH1 peptide vaccine. Every receptor here comes from a middle-aged man with glioma. Each CDR3 is given with its conserved first and last residue. Fields, in order: D gene, clone size, V gene, J gene, CDR3 length, CDR3 DNA, CDR3 protein. The D gene is left open where the match is weak. Rows may omit the clone size; those that give it use once, few, many or a size class.

TRBD2,.,TRBV19,TRBJ2-1,14,TGTGCCAGTAGTATTTTAGGGACTAGCAATGAGCAGTTCTTC,CASSILGTSNEQFF
.,.,TRBV6-1,TRBJ1-3,15,TGTGCCAGCAGTGGTACAGGAACCTCTGGAAACACCATATATTTT,CASSGTGTSGNTIYF
.,once,TRBV7-6,TRBJ1-1,14,TGTGCCAGCAGCCCCAGGGCTTCGGGGGGGGAGGCTTTCTTT,CASSPRASGGEAFF
.,.,TRBV9,TRBJ1-1,11,TGTGCCAGCAGCGTAAATGACAGAGCTTTCTTT,CASSVNDRAFF
TRBD1,.,TRBV29-1,TRBJ2-1,12,TGCAGCGTACGAGACAGGGTCAATGAGCAGTTCTTC,CSVRDRVNEQFF
.,few,TRBV6-5,TRBJ1-2,13,TGTGCCAGCAGTTCCGACGGTTCTCGGGGCTACACCTTC,CASSSDGSRGYTF
TRBD1,.,TRBV4-1,TRBJ1-5,15,TGCGCCAGCAGCCAAAGACAGGGGAGCAATCAGCCCCAGCATTTT,CASSQRQGSNQPQHF
TRBD1,.,TRBV2,TRBJ2-3,12,TGTGCCAGTGGCGACAGGGCTGATACGCAGTATTTT,CASGDRADTQYF
TRBD1,.,TRBV4-1,TRBJ1-2,16,TGCGCCAGCAGCCAAGATAGGACAGGGGGCGCAGCTGGCTACACCTTC,CASSQDRTGGAAGYTF
TRBD1,.,TRBV18,TRBJ1-1,15,TGTGCCAGCTCACCGGGGACAGGGACGAACACTGAAGCTTTCTTT,CASSPGTGTNTEAFF
.,.,TRBV11-3,TRBJ2-6,13,TGTGCCAGCAGCGAGCCTGGGGCCAACGTCCTGACTTTC,CASSEPGANVLTF
TRBD1,.,TRBV6-5,TRBJ2-7,12,TGTGCCAGCGGGGACAGTTCCTACGAGCAGTACTTC,CASGDSSYEQYF
TRBD1,.,TRBV7-2,TRBJ2-5,17,TGTGCCAGCAGCTTAGTTAGTACAGGACAGGGACAAGAGACCCAGTACTTC,CASSLVSTGQGQETQYF
TRBD2,once,TRBV9,TRBJ2-5,14,TGTGCCAGCAGCGTGGAGACTAGCGGGGAGACCCAGTACTTC,CASSVETSGETQYF
.,.,TRBV6-6,TRBJ1-1,15,TGTGCCAGCAGTTACTCAGGGGGGGTTGGCACTGAAGCTTTCTTT,CASSYSGGVGTEAFF
TRBD2,.,TRBV5-6,TRBJ2-2,15,TGTGCCAGCAGCTTTCAGCGGGGAGACACCGGGGAGCTGTTTTTT,CASSFQRGDTGELFF
.,.,TRBV13,TRBJ1-5,13,TGTGCCAGCAGCTTCCAAGAGACTCAGCCCCAGCATTTT,CASSFQETQPQHF
.,.,TRBV18,TRBJ1-5,15,TGTGCCAGCTCACCACCCGGAGGGGCGGGTCAGCCCCAGCATTTT,CASSPPGGAGQPQHF
.,.,TRBV27,TRBJ1-6,15,TGTGCCAGCGGCTCCGACAGCTCCTATAATTCACCCCTCCACTTT,CASGSDSSYNSPLHF
.,.,TRBV7-9,TRBJ2-3,15,TGTGCCAGCAGCTCTCCGCGGATCTACACAGATACGCAGTATTTT,CASSSPRIYTDTQYF
.,.,TRBV7-8,TRBJ2-6,17,TGTGCCAGCAGCTTAGCGGGGAAAGCCTCTGGGGCCAACGTCCTGACTTTC,CASSLAGKASGANVLTF
TRBD2,.,TRBV14,TRBJ2-7,16,TGTGCCAGCAGCCAAGATCTCCGGGGGGGATTTGGGGAGCAGTACTTC,CASSQDLRGGFGEQYF
.,.,TRBV6-6,TRBJ2-3,16,TGTGCCAGCAGTTCCAAACAAAGCGTCTACACAGATACGCAGTATTTT,CASSSKQSVYTDTQYF
.,.,TRBV5-6,TRBJ2-1,12,TGTGCCAGCAGCTTTCTAAACAATGAGCAGTTCTTC,CASSFLNNEQFF
TRBD1,.,TRBV7-2,TRBJ2-7,15,TGTGCCAGCAGCCCCTACGGGACAGGGACCTACGAGCAGTACTTC,CASSPYGTGTYEQYF
.,.,TRBV5-1,TRBJ2-7,15,TGCGCCAGCAGCTTGGGCGGGACAGATCACTACGAGCAGTACTTC,CASSLGGTDHYEQYF
.,.,TRBV14,TRBJ1-2,14,TGTGCCAGCAGCCAGGACCTGGGGGGCGTGGGCTACACCTTC,CASSQDLGGVGYTF
TRBD1,.,TRBV6-1,TRBJ1-4,13,TGTGCCACCAAACAGGGGCCTAATGAAAAACTGTTTTTT,CATKQGPNEKLFF
TRBD2,.,TRBV2,TRBJ2-3,13,TGTGCCAGCACGGGAGGCCCCACAGATACGCAGTATTTT,CASTGGPTDTQYF
.,.,TRBV27,TRBJ2-5,16,TGTGCCAGCAGTTTATTAGGGGGGACCTTACAAGAGACCCAGTACTTC,CASSLLGGTLQETQYF
.,.,TRBV19,TRBJ2-7,16,TGTGCCAGTAGTTTAGCCCCAACAGGGTTGACCTACGAGCAGTACTTC,CASSLAPTGLTYEQYF
.,.,TRBV4-1,TRBJ2-1,13,TGCGCCAGCAGCCAAGTCCTATACAATGAGCAGTTCTTC,CASSQVLYNEQFF
.,.,TRBV5-1,TRBJ1-2,14,TGCGCCAGCAGCTTGGACCCCGGCAACTATGGCTACACCTTC,CASSLDPGNYGYTF
.,.,TRBV6-6,TRBJ2-2,13,TGTGCCAGCAGCTTTACTAGAAAGGGGGAGCTGTTTTTT,CASSFTRKGELFF
TRBD1,few,TRBV6-1,TRBJ1-5,14,TGTGCCAGCAGTGAAAAAGACAGGGTTCAGCCCCAGCATTTT,CASSEKDRVQPQHF
.,.,TRBV5-1,TRBJ2-3,14,TGCGCCAGCAGCTTGGGGACAGTCATGGGTACGCAGTATTTT,CASSLGTVMGTQYF
.,.,TRBV2,TRBJ2-7,12,TGTGCCAGCACGGCAGGAACCTACGAGCAGTACTTC,CASTAGTYEQYF
.,.,TRBV5-6,TRBJ1-1,16,TGTGCCAGCAGCTCTTGGGCCGGTGGGCAGTCAGCTGAAGCTTTCTTT,CASSSWAGGQSAEAFF
TRBD1,.,TRBV7-9,TRBJ1-2,14,TGTGCCAGCAGCTTAGCCGACAGGGATGAGGGCTACACCTTC,CASSLADRDEGYTF
.,.,TRBV5-1,TRBJ1-3,15,TGCGCCAGCAGCGTTGACGGACCCTCTGGAAACACCATATATTTT,CASSVDGPSGNTIYF
.,few,TRBV4-1,TRBJ1-1,14,TGCGCCAGCAGCCAAGTCAGGAGAAACACTGAAGCTTTCTTT,CASSQVRRNTEAFF
TRBD1,.,TRBV7-9,TRBJ1-1,16,TGTGCCAGCAGCTTCCGGGACAGGGGGCGCGGCACTGAAGCTTTCTTT,CASSFRDRGRGTEAFF
.,.,TRBV19,TRBJ2-1,13,TGTGCCAGTAGTATTGGGGCAGGCGATGAGCAGTTCTTC,CASSIGAGDEQFF
.,.,TRBV19,TRBJ1-1,13,TGTGCCAGTGGACAGACGGTTAACACTGAAGCTTTCTTT,CASGQTVNTEAFF
TRBD1,.,TRBV2,TRBJ1-6,16,TGTGCCAGCAGTGAAGCGCAGAACAGGGGGAATTCACCCCTCCACTTT,CASSEAQNRGNSPLHF
.,once,TRBV5-1,TRBJ2-7,13,TGCGCCAGCAGCCCGAGAGGTCCCTACGAGCAGTACTTC,CASSPRGPYEQYF